The clone carrying this T cell receptor beta chain has just a few counts. What it recognizes is unknown. The sample belongs to a study of CD8+ T cells in alopecia areata. Reverse transcription of extracted RNA yielded cDNA, which provided the sequencing template. Only in-frame clones appear in the TCRdb table, and some are missing; sequencing was by immunoSEQ multiplex PCR. This table holds about 82,000 clones, just over 50% found once. Peripheral blood samples and lesional scalp punch biopsies were obtained from alopecia areata patients. Study conclusions and caveats: With patients, TCR sharing proved less clear than in mice, a difference possibly related to HLA. Elevated clonality characterized lesional scalp relative to normal scalp, particularly in alopecia totalis/universalis.

The sample comprised NKG2D-high CD8+ T cells sorted from blood. The sequence came from a human donor with alopecia areata.

This CDR3 reads CASSWGVSFYGYTF. The CDR3 nucleotides read TGTGCCAGCAGTTGGGGGGTCAGCTTCTATGGCTACACCTTC. J is TRBJ1-2 and V is TRBV6-6; D might be TRBD1 (5 bases). V was clipped by 4 bases and J by 4 bases, with 13 bases between them. The CDR3 spans 14 residues. Germline V CDR1 and CDR2: MNHNY, SVGAGI (reference sequence).